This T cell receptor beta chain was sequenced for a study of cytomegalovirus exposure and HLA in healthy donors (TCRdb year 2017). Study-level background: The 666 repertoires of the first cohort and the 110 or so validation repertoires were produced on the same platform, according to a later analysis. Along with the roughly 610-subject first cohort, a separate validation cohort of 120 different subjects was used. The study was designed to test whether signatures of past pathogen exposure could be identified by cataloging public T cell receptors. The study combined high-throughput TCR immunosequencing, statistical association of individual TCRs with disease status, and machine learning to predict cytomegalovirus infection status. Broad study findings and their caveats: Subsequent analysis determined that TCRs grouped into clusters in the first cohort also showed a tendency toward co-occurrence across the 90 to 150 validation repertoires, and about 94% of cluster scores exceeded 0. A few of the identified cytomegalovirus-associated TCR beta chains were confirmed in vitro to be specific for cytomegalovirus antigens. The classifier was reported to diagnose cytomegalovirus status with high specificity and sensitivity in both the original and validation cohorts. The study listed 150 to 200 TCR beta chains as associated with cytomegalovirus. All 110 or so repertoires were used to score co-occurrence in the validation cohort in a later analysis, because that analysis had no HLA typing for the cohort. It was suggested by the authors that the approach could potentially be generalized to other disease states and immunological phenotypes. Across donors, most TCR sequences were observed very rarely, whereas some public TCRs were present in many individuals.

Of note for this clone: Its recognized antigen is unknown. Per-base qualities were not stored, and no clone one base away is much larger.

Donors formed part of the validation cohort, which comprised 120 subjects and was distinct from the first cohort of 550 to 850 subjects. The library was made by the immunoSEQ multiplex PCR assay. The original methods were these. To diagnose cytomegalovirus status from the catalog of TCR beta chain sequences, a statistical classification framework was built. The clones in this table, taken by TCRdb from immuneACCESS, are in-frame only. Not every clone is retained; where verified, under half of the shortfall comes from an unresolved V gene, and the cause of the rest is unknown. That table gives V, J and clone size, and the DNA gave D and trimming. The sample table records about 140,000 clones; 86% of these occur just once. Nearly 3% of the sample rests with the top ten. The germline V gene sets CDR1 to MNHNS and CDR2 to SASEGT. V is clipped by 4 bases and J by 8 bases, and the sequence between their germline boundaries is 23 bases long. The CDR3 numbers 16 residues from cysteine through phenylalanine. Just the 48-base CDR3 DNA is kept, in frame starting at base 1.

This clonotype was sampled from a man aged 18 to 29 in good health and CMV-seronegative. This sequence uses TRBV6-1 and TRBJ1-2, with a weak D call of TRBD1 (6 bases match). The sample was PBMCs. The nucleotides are TGTGCCAGCAGTGCCCGATATAGACAGGAAGGAGGAGGCTACACCTTC. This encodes CASSARYRQEGGGYTF.